This TCR beta chain was sequenced during a study of CD8 T cells in ankylosing spondylitis. In this sample, this clonotype turned up many times. What it binds is not known. The CDR3 contains 14 residues. CDR1 is DFQATT and CDR2 is SNEGSKA in the germline V gene (reference sequence). V dropped 7 bases and J dropped 5; count of bases not matched to a gene: 12. Study results and limitations: The clones that were linked to disease were reported to be significantly enriched in matched synovial fluid samples from ankylosing spondylitis patients. Blood from ankylosing spondylitis patients appeared to carry a characteristic roughly eight-variant TCR beta motif. Disease-associated clonotypes exhibited CD8+ identity and were relatively infrequent in peripheral blood.

A quantitative 5'-RACE method, one with molecular barcodes, was used to make TCR beta libraries. MiXCR was run by TCRdb on the 5' RACE reads, yielding one entry per CDR3 protein. The sample holds under 850,000 distinct CDR3 sequences, under 20% seen once. The clonotype comes from a male donor with ankylosing spondylitis. The chain recombines TRBV20-1 with TRBJ2-5, with 8 nucleotides matching TRBD2. The sequenced sample was blood, either unsorted or a sorted T cell fraction (not recorded which). The CDR3, as DNA: TGCAGTGTCGGACCCCTTAGCGGGGCGGAGACCCAGTACTTC. This codes for CSVGPLSGAETQYF.